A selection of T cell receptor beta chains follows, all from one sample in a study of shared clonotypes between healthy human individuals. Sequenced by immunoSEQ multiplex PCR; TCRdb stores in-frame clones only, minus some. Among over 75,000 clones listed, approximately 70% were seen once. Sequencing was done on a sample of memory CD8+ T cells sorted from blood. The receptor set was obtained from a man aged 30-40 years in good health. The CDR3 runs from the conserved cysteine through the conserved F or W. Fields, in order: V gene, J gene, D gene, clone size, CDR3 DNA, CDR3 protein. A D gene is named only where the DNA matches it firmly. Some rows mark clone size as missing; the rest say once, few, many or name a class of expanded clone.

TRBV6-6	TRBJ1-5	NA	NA	TGTGCCAGCAGTTACCGCGACGTTCAGCCCCAGCATTTT	CASSYRDVQPQHF
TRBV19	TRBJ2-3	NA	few	TGTGCCAGTAGTATCCTTCCGGCAGATACGCAGTATTTT	CASSILPADTQYF
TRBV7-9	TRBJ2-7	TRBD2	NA	TGTGCCAGCAGCTCTCCATTACTAGCGGGAGGGAGAGAGCAGTACTTC	CASSSPLLAGGREQYF
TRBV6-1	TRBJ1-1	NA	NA	TGTGCCAGCAGTACCACCCCTGTGGGGGGCACTGAAGCTTTCTTT	CASSTTPVGGTEAFF
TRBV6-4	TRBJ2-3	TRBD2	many	TGTGCCAGCAGTGCCGGGACTAGCGGGACAGATACGCAGTATTTT	CASSAGTSGTDTQYF
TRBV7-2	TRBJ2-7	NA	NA	TGTGCCAGCAGCCCCTCCTACGAGCAGTACTTC	CASSPSYEQYF
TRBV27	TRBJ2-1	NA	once	TGTGCCAGCAGTTCGACAGTAAACTCCTACAATGAGCAGTTCTTC	CASSSTVNSYNEQFF
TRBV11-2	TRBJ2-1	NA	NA	TGTGCCAGCAGCTTAGCGGGGCCGACCTACAATGAGCAGTTCTTC	CASSLAGPTYNEQFF
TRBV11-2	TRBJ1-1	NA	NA	TGTGCCAGCAGCTTAGGTCGGGGGGCGAACACTGAAGCTTTCTTT	CASSLGRGANTEAFF
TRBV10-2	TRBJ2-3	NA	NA	TGCGCCAGCAGTGAGTCTCCCCCGCAGTATTTT	CASSESPPQYF
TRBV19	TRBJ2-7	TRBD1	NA	TGTGCCAGTAGTACCAGGACAGGCCGGGGCTCCTACGAGCAGTACTTC	CASSTRTGRGSYEQYF